What follows are 24 T cell receptor beta chains derived from one specimen sequenced in a study of T cells in Graves' hyperthyroidism and ophthalmopathy. Researchers amplified the TCR beta CDR3 regions from RNA transcripts. First-round RT-PCR of the TCR CDR3 relied on the HTBI primer set. MiXCR, run by TCRdb on the multiplex PCR reads, gives a single entry per CDR3 protein. This repertoire shows 600,000 or so distinct CDR3 sequences, 35% to 55% found once; its top ten account for nearly 8.5%. What was sequenced was peripheral blood or thyroid tissue (not recorded which). The receptors were gathered from a woman under 30 with Graves' hyperthyroidism.

This clonotype was observed a handful of times. The V gene is TRBV7-2, the J gene TRBJ1-1; 7 nucleotides align to TRBD1. Germline V gene data show CDR1 as SGHTA and CDR2 as FQGNSA. The CDR3 runs to 14 residues. The ends lost 7 bases at V and 0 bases at J; junction bases unmatched: 5. The DNA of the CDR3 is TGTGCCAGCACCAAACAGGGGTTGAACACTGAAGCTTTCTTT. Protein: CASTKQGLNTEAFF.

This clonotype has a handful of counts. The genes are TRBV20-1 and TRBJ1-1; no firm D call. The V end lost 3 bases, the J end lost 0 bases, and 8 bases lay between the germline ends. This CDR3 has 13 amino acids. CDR1 is DFQATT and CDR2 is SNEGSKA in the germline V gene (reference sequence). CDR3 in DNA: TGCAGTGCTAGGGTCGAGTTGAACACTGAAGCTTTCTTT. It translates to CSARVELNTEAFF.

The J gene is TRBJ1-4, the V gene TRBV2; no clear D gene. V was cut by 4 bases and J by 3 bases, with 12 bases left in between. Germline V gene data show CDR1 as SNHLY and CDR2 as FYNNEI. The CDR3 sequence is 15 residues long. CDR3 DNA: TGTGCCAGCAGTGTAAAGGGAGGACCTAATGAAAAACTGTTTTTT. The encoded protein is CASSVKGGPNEKLFF.

The rearrangement joins TRBV7-2 to TRBJ2-5; perhaps TRBD2 as D (5 bases). CDR3 length: 14 amino acids. Germline V gives CDR1 SGHTA, CDR2 FQGNSA. V was cut by 7 bases and J by 5 bases, with 17 bases left in between. The CDR3 DNA sequence: TGTGCCAGCACCGAGGGAACTCCAGCGGAGACCCAGTACTTC. Translating it yields CASTEGTPAETQYF. The full variable domain, completed using reference TRBV7-2 and TRBJ2-5, is GAGVSQSPSNKVTEKGKDVELRCDPISGHTALYWYRQSLGQGLEFLIYFQGNSAPDKSGLPSDRFSAERTGGSVSTLTIQRTQQEDSAVYLCASTEGTPAETQYFGPGTRLLVL.

The rearrangement links TRBV7-8 to TRBJ1-1, with D possibly TRBD1 on 5 matching bases. Germline-derived CDR1 and CDR2 are SGHVS and FQNEAQ. Trimming cost V 1 base and J 1 base, with 10 bases left between them. This CDR3 is built from 15 residues. The DNA of the CDR3 is TGTGCCAGCAGCTTAGACTCCGGGGCGAACACTGAAGCTTTCTTT. Amino acids: CASSLDSGANTEAFF.

This clonotype was counted between two and nine times. The V gene is TRBV7-2, the J gene TRBJ1-5; 8 bases are shared with TRBD1. The CDR3 sequence is 15 residues long. Germline V gives CDR1 SGHTA, CDR2 FQGNSA. The V and J ends lost 5 bases and 1 base, in that order; junction bases with no gene match: 4. The CDR3, as DNA: TGTGCCAGCAGCAACAGGGGGGGGAGCAATCAGCCCCAGCATTTT. Translating gives CASSNRGGSNQPQHF. Using reference TRBV7-2 and TRBJ1-5 for the parts outside the CDR3, the full variable domain is GAGVSQSPSNKVTEKGKDVELRCDPISGHTALYWYRQSLGQGLEFLIYFQGNSAPDKSGLPSDRFSAERTGGSVSTLTIQRTQQEDSAVYLCASSNRGGSNQPQHFGDGTRLSIL.

This clonotype was recorded many times. The chain couples TRBV7-9 to TRBJ1-2; TRBD1 matches at 9 bases. Trimming took 5 bases from V and 7 from J; bases not matched to a gene: 8. The CDR3 runs to 14 residues. The germline V gene has CDR1 SEHNR and CDR2 FQNEAQ (reference sequence). The CDR3 nucleotides read TGTGCCAGCAGCACCCCCGGGACAGGGACTGGCTACACCTTC. Translating gives CASSTPGTGTGYTF.

This clonotype was counted between two and nine times. The chain recombines TRBV10-3 with TRBJ1-3; D gene uncertain. In germline, CDR1 is ENHRY, CDR2 SYGVKD. The CDR3 is 16 residues long. V lost 5 bases and J lost 0, with 14 bases in between. The CDR3 sequence is CAISYSATSSGNTIYF. The CDR3, as DNA: TGTGCCATCAGTTACTCCGCGACGTCCTCTGGAAACACCATATATTTT.

This clonotype was observed at least ten times. V usage is TRBV29-1 and J usage is TRBJ2-7, with unresolved D. The CDR3 length is 13 residues. Per the germline V gene, CDR1 is SQVTM and CDR2 is ANQGSEA. V was clipped by 5 bases and J by 3 bases, with 14 bases between them. CDR3: CSVTWTADYEQYF. The CDR3 nucleotides are TGCAGCGTTACCTGGACCGCGGACTACGAGCAGTACTTC.

The V and J genes are TRBV29-1 and TRBJ1-1, with TRBD1 matching over 8 bases. The CDR3 loop spans 11 amino acids. From germline, CDR1 is SQVTM and CDR2 ANQGSEA. Germline trimming cut 8 bases from V and 4 bases from J; bases unmatched to any gene: 3. DNA of the CDR3: TGCAGCAGTACAGGGGGCACTGAAGCTTTCTTT. Amino acids: CSSTGGTEAFF.

This clonotype was seen only a few times. The J gene is TRBJ1-2, the V gene TRBV24-1; 9 nucleotides agree with TRBD1. Germline V gives CDR1 KGHDR, CDR2 SFDVKD. The V and J ends lost 4 bases and 6 bases, in that order; junction bases with no gene match: 11. The CDR3 covers 16 residues. CDR3 protein: CATSDVAGQGFNGYTF. In nucleotides, the CDR3 is TGTGCCACCAGTGACGTCGCGGGACAGGGTTTTAATGGCTACACCTTC.

As regards this clonotype: One base away lies a much larger clone, so this may be a sequencing read error. This chain connects TRBV7-3 to TRBJ1-1; D might be TRBD1 (5 bases). V was pared by 9 bases and J by 6 bases, with 23 bases between. Per germline, CDR1 SGHTA and CDR2 FQGTGA. The CDR3 length is 15 residues. In DNA, the CDR3 is TGTGCCAGAAGTTTGTCGACAGCGGGCAAGGCTGAAGCTTTCTTT. Residues: CARSLSTAGKAEAFF. The variable domain in full, completed from reference TRBV7-3 and TRBJ1-1, reads GAGVSQTPSNKVTEKGKYVELRCDPISGHTALYWYRQSLGQGPEFLIYFQGTGAADDSGLPNDRFFAVRPEGSVSTLKIQRTERGDSAVYLCARSLSTAGKAEAFFGQGTRLTVV.

CDR3 amino acids: CASSPIGGVEAFF. The DNA for the CDR3 is TGTGCCAGCAGCCCGATAGGGGGAGTTGAAGCTTTCTTT. V and J are TRBV7-9 and TRBJ1-1; maybe TRBD1 (6 bases). The germline gives CDR1 SEHNR, CDR2 FQNEAQ (reference sequence). This CDR3 has 13 amino acids. V was pared by 5 bases and J by 7 bases, with 14 bases between. The entire variable domain, with the rest obtained from reference TRBV7-9 and TRBJ1-1, is as follows: DTGVSQNPRHKITKRGQNVTFRCDPISEHNRLYWYRQTLGQGPEFLTYFQNEAQLEKSRLLSDRFSAERPKGSFSTLEIQRTEQGDSAMYLCASSPIGGVEAFFGQGTRLTVV.

The chain carries TRBV9 and TRBJ1-2; D perhaps matches TRBD1 (6 bases). The CDR3 covers 13 residues. V lost 10 bases and J lost 6, with 19 bases in between. Germline V gene lookup returns CDR1 SGDLS and CDR2 YYNGEE. CDR3 loop: CAWSVPGQNGYTF. In nucleotides, the CDR3 is TGTGCCTGGAGTGTACCCGGACAGAATGGCTACACCTTC.

This sequence joins TRBV14 and TRBJ1-2, with D uncertain. This CDR3 contains 15 residues. From germline, CDR1 is SGHDN and CDR2 FVKESK. The V and J ends lost 0 bases and 6 bases respectively, with 14 bases between them. CDR3 nucleotides: TGTGCCAGCAGCCAAGATCCGACGCGGGAGGATGGCTACACCTTC. The encoded protein is CASSQDPTREDGYTF. The full variable domain, rest sourced from reference TRBV14 and TRBJ1-2, is EAGVTQFPSHSVIEKGQTVTLRCDPISGHDNLYWYRRVMGKEIKFLLHFVKESKQDESGMPNNRFLAERTGGTYSTLKVQPAELEDSGVYFCASSQDPTREDGYTFGSGTRLTVV.

V and J are TRBV19 and TRBJ2-7; tentative D call: TRBD2 (5 bases). V was cut by 10 bases and J by 0 bases, with 16 bases left in between. The CDR3 totals 14 residues. Looked up from germline, CDR1 is LNHDA and CDR2 is SQIVND (reference sequence). DNA for the CDR3: TGTGCCACCCTGGGGTGGGAGAGCTCCTACGAGCAGTACTTC. Its translation is CATLGWESSYEQYF. Variable domain in full (rest from reference TRBV19 and TRBJ2-7): DGGITQSPKYLFRKEGQNVTLSCEQNLNHDAMYWYRQDPGQGLRLIYYSQIVNDFQKGDIAEGYSVSREKKESFPLTVTSAQKNPTAFYLCATLGWESSYEQYFGPGTRLTVT.

The V call is TRBV7-8, the J call TRBJ1-5; 9 nucleotides line up with TRBD1. Germline CDR1 and CDR2: SGHVS and FQNEAQ. With 1 base clipped from V and 6 bases from J, the junction kept 4 bases outside the gene matches. The length of the CDR3 is 15 residues. CDR3 DNA: TGTGCCAGCAGCTTAGGACAGGGGGTCTTTCAGCCCCAGCATTTT. Its translation is CASSLGQGVFQPQHF.

This clonotype is deemed medium-sized. This rearrangement joins TRBV7-8 to TRBJ2-7; D unclear. Per germline, CDR1 SGHVS and CDR2 FQNEAQ. V was trimmed by 5 bases and J by 5 bases, leaving 16 bases between them. The CDR3 has 14 amino acids. This chain's CDR3 is CASSPTARVDEQYF. DNA for the CDR3: TGTGCCAGCAGCCCTACCGCTAGGGTAGACGAGCAGTACTTC.

This rearrangement joins TRBV2 to TRBJ2-2; no firm D call. The V and J ends lost 5 bases and 7 bases respectively, with 5 bases between them. The germline V gene encodes CDR1 SNHLY and CDR2 FYNNEI. The CDR3 runs to 11 residues. The CDR3 DNA sequence: TGTGCCAGCAGTTACCTCGGGGAGCTGTTTTTT. Protein product: CASSYLGELFF.

The chain has TRBV3-1 and TRBJ2-7; no firm D call. CDR3 size: 12 residues. Germline CDR1 LGHDT, CDR2 YNNKEL (reference sequence). The V gene lost 1 base and the J gene lost 5 bases, with 6 bases spanning the gap. The CDR3 DNA reads TGTGCCAGCAGCCAAGTAAGCCACGAGCAGTACTTC. Translated: CASSQVSHEQYF.

This clonotype was detected ten times or more. The V call is TRBV25-1, the J call TRBJ1-4; 8 nucleotides agree with TRBD1. V shed 11 bases and J 7 bases; nucleotides not matched to a gene: 9. The germline V gene encodes CDR1 MGHDK and CDR2 SYGVNS. The CDR3 is 13 amino acids. The CDR3 DNA follows: TGTGCCGCCTCACAGGGGGGGAGTGAAAAACTGTTTTTT. Translation: CAASQGGSEKLFF.

This clonotype was recorded a few times. V is TRBV19 and J is TRBJ1-2; D might be TRBD1 (6 bases). The length of the CDR3 is 15 residues. Germline CDR1 and CDR2: LNHDA and SQIVND (reference sequence). The V gene lost 4 bases and the J gene lost 2 bases, with 14 bases spanning the gap. The DNA of the CDR3 is TGTGCCAGTAGTAGATCCTTGGACAGAAACTATGGCTACACCTTC. It codes for CASSRSLDRNYGYTF.

This clonotype was seen a handful of times. A much larger clonotype is one base distant, so this may be a read error. The rearrangement links TRBV7-2 to TRBJ1-4, with D perhaps matching TRBD1 (6 bases). CDR3 length: 11 amino acids. The germline V gene encodes CDR1 SGHTA and CDR2 FQGNSA. Trimming left V 5 bases short and J 10 bases short, with 8 bases between. The CDR3 region is CASSAQGKLFF. The CDR3 DNA reads TGTGCCAGCAGCGCACAGGGAAAACTGTTTTTT.

There are a few counts of this clonotype. The V and J genes are TRBV9 and TRBJ2-3; D ambiguous. Germline V gene lookup returns CDR1 SGDLS and CDR2 YYNGEE. V lost 3 bases and J lost 2, with 16 bases in between. This CDR3 is 16 amino acids long. In DNA form, the CDR3 reads TGTGCCAGCAGCGCGAAACTGAAGACATACACAGATACGCAGTATTTT. It translates to CASSAKLKTYTDTQYF.